Listed below are T cell receptor beta chains from one sample, sequenced in a study of shared clonotypes between healthy human individuals. Sequencing was performed with immunoSEQ multiplex PCR; in TCRdb, only in-frame clones are kept and a portion is missing. The sample carries about 450,000 clones, roughly 85% recorded once. The specimen was PBMCs. The receptors here all came from a woman aged 40 to 50 in good health. Some clones in this sample may be carry-over from other donors' samples. Each CDR3 is given with its conserved first and last residue. The D gene is left open where the match is weak. Clone size is given for some rows only: seen once, a few or many times, or a class if the clone is expanded.

TGCGCCAGCAGCCAAGATGCGGCTAGCGGGAGCAAGCAGTACTTC CASSQDAASGSKQYF TRBD2 TRBJ2-7 - TRBV4-3
TGTGCCAGCTCACCGGTCGGCGGGACAGAGACCCAGTACTTC CASSPVGGTETQYF - TRBJ2-5 - TRBV18
TGTGCCAGCAGCTTAGTGGAGGGGCGACAGCAGTTCTTC CASSLVEGRQQFF - TRBJ2-1 once TRBV11-2
TGTGCCTGGAGTCCCCCTGGGGGGTCAGCTCAGCCCCAGCATTTT CAWSPPGGSAQPQHF - TRBJ1-5 - TRBV30
TGTGCCAGCAGCTTTACGGGGAGCTCCTACAATGAGCAGTTCTTC CASSFTGSSYNEQFF - TRBJ2-1 - TRBV13
TGTGCCAGCTCACCGGGGACAGGGGATTACTACGAGCAGTACTTC CASSPGTGDYYEQYF TRBD1 TRBJ2-7 - TRBV18
TGTGCCAGCAGTTCCTTAAAGGGGGCTGGCACTGAAGCTTTCTTT CASSSLKGAGTEAFF TRBD1 TRBJ1-1 - TRBV6-5
TGCGCCAGCAGCTTGGGGGTTCAGACAGATACGCAGTATTTT CASSLGVQTDTQYF - TRBJ2-3 few TRBV5-1
TGTGCCAGCAGTTTAGGGACTAGCGAGAACACCGGGGAGCTGTTTTTT CASSLGTSENTGELFF TRBD2 TRBJ2-2 - TRBV28
TGTGCCAGCAGACTAGCGGGAGCTCGCTACGAGCAGTACTTC CASRLAGARYEQYF TRBD2 TRBJ2-7 - TRBV28
TGTGCCAGCAGCTCCACCCCCGATGGGGGGGTTGTGAACACCGGGGAGCTGTTTTTT CASSSTPDGGVVNTGELFF TRBD2 TRBJ2-2 once TRBV7-6
TGTGCCAGCAGTCTATCCAGGGGGGGAGAGGGCGAGCAGTACTTC CASSLSRGGEGEQYF - TRBJ2-7 - TRBV27
TGTGCCAGCAGTTTATTGGCCCGGACAGACATGCATCAGCCCCAGCATTTT CASSLLARTDMHQPQHF - TRBJ1-5 - TRBV27
TGTGCCAGCAGCTTGGACTCCGGGGAGCTGTTTTTT CASSLDSGELFF - TRBJ2-2 - TRBV7-3
TGTGCCAGCAAAGACGGGGACAGGGTTTGGGAAAAACTGTTTTTT CASKDGDRVWEKLFF TRBD1 TRBJ1-4 once TRBV19
TGCGCCAGCAGCCGGGAGGGCGGGAGGGTGTACAATGAGCAGTTCTTC CASSREGGRVYNEQFF TRBD2 TRBJ2-1 - TRBV5-1
TGTGCCAGCGGCCAGGGCGCGAGTCAGCCCCAGCATTTT CASGQGASQPQHF - TRBJ1-5 - TRBV7-6
TGTGCCAGCAGCTTACCAGGGTATGCGCTCGAAGCTTTCTTT CASSLPGYALEAFF - TRBJ1-1 - TRBV13
TGTGCCAGCAGTTTAATTGGGACCGGGTTCGGCGAGCAGTACTTC CASSLIGTGFGEQYF - TRBJ2-7 - TRBV28
TGCAGCGTTGTCGGCCAGCGGAGCACAGATACGCAGTATTTT CSVVGQRSTDTQYF - TRBJ2-3 - TRBV29-1
TGTGCCAGTAGTGGGACGGGACAGCGATTCAATCAGCCCCAGCATTTT CASSGTGQRFNQPQHF TRBD1 TRBJ1-5 few TRBV19
TGTGCCAGCAGCTTGGGGGGGAGCGCAGATACGCAGTATTTT CASSLGGSADTQYF TRBD2 TRBJ2-3 - TRBV7-9
TGTGCCAGCTCACCAGCCGCGGGGGGTAATGAGCAGTTCTTC CASSPAAGGNEQFF TRBD2 TRBJ2-1 few TRBV18
TGTGCCATCAGTGGATCAGACAGGGGGAACACTGAAGCTTTCTTT CAISGSDRGNTEAFF TRBD1 TRBJ1-1 few TRBV10-3
TGTGCCAGCAGCTACCCCGGGACAGGGGGCGACGAGCAGTACTTC CASSYPGTGGDEQYF TRBD1 TRBJ2-7 - TRBV5-4
TGTGCCAGCAGCAAGGTCGCCGGGACAGGGTCTCTCAACTACGAGCAGTACTTC CASSKVAGTGSLNYEQYF TRBD1 TRBJ2-7 - TRBV7-8
TGCGCCAGCAGCGCCACCCCAGGCACCGGGGAGCTGTTTTTT CASSATPGTGELFF - TRBJ2-2 - TRBV4-3
TGCAGCGCCCGGGTCACCTCTGGAAACACCATATATTTT CSARVTSGNTIYF - TRBJ1-3 few TRBV29-1
TGTGCCAGCAGCAACTTTTTTACAGATACGCAGTATTTT CASSNFFTDTQYF - TRBJ2-3 once TRBV27
TGTGCCACCAGCAGAGATCAGGGACAGGGCTACGAGCAGTACTTC CATSRDQGQGYEQYF TRBD1 TRBJ2-7 - TRBV15
TGTGCCAGCAGTGACAGGGCCGGGGAGCTGTTTTTT CASSDRAGELFF - TRBJ2-2 - TRBV25-1
TGTGCCAGCAGCGTAGTCCCCCAGGCCGTAGTCCCCGGGGAGCTGTTTTTT CASSVVPQAVVPGELFF - TRBJ2-2 - TRBV9
TGTGCCTGGACACGGGCTAGCGCTACCCACGAGCAGTACTTC CAWTRASATHEQYF - TRBJ2-7 - TRBV30
TGTGCCAGCAGTTACGTCCCGGGACAGGGGGGAACTGAAGCTTTCTTT CASSYVPGQGGTEAFF TRBD1 TRBJ1-1 - TRBV6-5
TGTGCCAGCAGTGTAGTAGCGGAAAACACCGGGGAGCTGTTTTTT CASSVVAENTGELFF - TRBJ2-2 - TRBV2
TGCAGCGTAGGGACAGAGGTGGTCAATGAGCAGTTCTTC CSVGTEVVNEQFF TRBD1 TRBJ2-1 - TRBV29-1
TGTGCCAGCAGCTTAGTATTCGACTGGGGGCGAGCTGGAAACACCATATATTTT CASSLVFDWGRAGNTIYF - TRBJ1-3 - TRBV7-9
TGTGCCAGCAGAAAGTCTGGGGAGGTCTCCTACGAGCAGTACTTC CASRKSGEVSYEQYF - TRBJ2-7 - TRBV28
TGTGCCAGCCCCAGAAACAGGATGAACACTGAAGCTTTCTTT CASPRNRMNTEAFF - TRBJ1-1 - TRBV6-1
TGTGCCAGCACTCAGGGAGGGACAAACTATGGCTACACCTTC CASTQGGTNYGYTF - TRBJ1-2 few TRBV6-5
TGTGCCAGCAGCTTAGTAGGGCAGAGCTATGGCTACACCTTC CASSLVGQSYGYTF - TRBJ1-2 - TRBV7-2
TGTGCCAGCAGCTTAGGAGCGGGAGGAACCACCACCGGGGAGCTGTTTTTT CASSLGAGGTTTGELFF TRBD2 TRBJ2-2 - TRBV7-6
TGTGCCTGGAGGCCCCCAGGGGGGGGCAAAAACATTCAGTACTTC CAWRPPGGGKNIQYF - TRBJ2-4 - TRBV30
TGTGCCAGCAGGGAGAGGGGGGCCAGCTCCTACAATGAGCAGTTCTTC CASRERGASSYNEQFF - TRBJ2-1 - TRBV2
TGTGCCAGTAGAGGACAGGGGCAAGAGACCCAGTACTTC CASRGQGQETQYF TRBD1 TRBJ2-5 - TRBV19
TGCAGCTCCGGGACAGGGATAGAAGATACGCAGTATTTT CSSGTGIEDTQYF TRBD1 TRBJ2-3 - TRBV29-1
TGCGCCAGCAGCCAAGATGTTTTAACCGACTATGGCTACACCTTC CASSQDVLTDYGYTF - TRBJ1-2 - TRBV4-3
TGTGCCAGCAGTTCAGGGGCCTCTGGGGCCAACGTCCTGACTTTC CASSSGASGANVLTF - TRBJ2-6 - TRBV5-6
TGCGCCAGCAGCCAAGTGGGAGGGATTCATGAGCAGTTCTTC CASSQVGGIHEQFF TRBD2 TRBJ2-1 few TRBV4-3
TGTGCCAGCAGTCGCAGCGGGAGCTCCTACAATGAGCAGTTCTTC CASSRSGSSYNEQFF TRBD2 TRBJ2-1 - TRBV7-2
TGTGCCACCAGCAGAGATAGGGCTAGCGGGAGACCACTTTGGGACGAGCAGTACTTC CATSRDRASGRPLWDEQYF TRBD2 TRBJ2-7 - TRBV15
TGTGCCAGCAGTTACCCCCGGGACAGGGCGAATACGCAGTATTTT CASSYPRDRANTQYF TRBD1 TRBJ2-3 - TRBV6-5
TGTGCCAGCAGCTCCCGGACTGGTGCAACTAATGAAAAACTGTTTTTT CASSSRTGATNEKLFF - TRBJ1-4 once TRBV7-9
TGTGCCAGCAGCACGTACCAAGAGACCCAGTACTTC CASSTYQETQYF - TRBJ2-5 - TRBV5-4
TGTGCCGGCCGGGACAGCCGCTACGAGCAGTACTTC CAGRDSRYEQYF TRBD1 TRBJ2-7 - TRBV30
TGCGCCAGCAGCTGGGAAGGGAGGGATACGCAGTATTTT CASSWEGRDTQYF - TRBJ2-3 - TRBV5-1
TGTGCCAGCAGTTTCAGCGCTAGCACAGATACGCAGTATTTT CASSFSASTDTQYF - TRBJ2-3 - TRBV11-2
TGTGCCACCAGCAGAGATGGGCGGGAGATCGGGCTTAAGTACTTC CATSRDGREIGLKYF TRBD2 TRBJ2-4 - TRBV15
TGTGCCAGTAGTGGGCAGACGGTAGCCAAAAACATTCAGTACTTC CASSGQTVAKNIQYF - TRBJ2-4 - TRBV19
TGTGCCAGCAGTGGCGGGACTAGCGGTGATGAGCAGTTCTTC CASSGGTSGDEQFF TRBD2 TRBJ2-1 - TRBV2